This entry features one TCR beta chain sequence. Its antigen is unidentified. The CDR3 is made up of 17 amino acids. Germline V gives CDR1 MNHEY, CDR2 SMNVEV (reference sequence). With 7 bases removed from V and 2 bases from J, the gap between germline ends came to 23 bases. TCRdb reprocessed the 5' RACE reads via MiXCR and lists one record per CDR3 protein. The sample yields around 260,000 distinct CDR3 sequences, roughly 4.8% seen once. The record originates from a study of T cells after yellow fever vaccination. General observations from the study: Contamination by abundant bulk-population clonotypes could be present in FACS-sorted repertoires.

Sequences were derived from CD4+ T cells sorted from PBMCs, sampled on the day of the yellow fever booster vaccination. The V call is TRBV27, the J call TRBJ1-1, with D possibly matching TRBD1 (5 bases). This clonotype was sampled from a man between 18 and 29 years old who received the YFV17D yellow fever vaccine. CDR3 residues: CASTKSPDRGINTEAFF. Here the CDR3 DNA reads TGTGCCAGCACCAAAAGCCCCGACAGAGGAATAAACACTGAAGCTTTCTTT.